What follows are 5 T cell receptor beta chains derived from one specimen sequenced in a study of T cell responses to AZD1222 COVID-19 vaccine (dated by TCRdb to the early 2020s). The method behind the library was the immunoSEQ multiplex PCR assay. Not all clones reach the TCRdb copy of this immuneACCESS table, which keeps in-frame sequences only. Checked studies attribute under half of the gap to unresolved V genes and leave the rest unexplained. Across this sample there are around 150,000 clones, with 80% to 95% seen only once. The top ten hold about 1.4% of the sample. The time point label corresponds to: baseline before first vaccination. The material was peripheral blood, obtained on day 0 of AZD1222 vaccination. The origin of the receptors is an adult in good health.

The rearrangement joins TRBV27 to TRBJ2-7, with 8 nucleotides matching TRBD1. CDR1 is MNHEY and CDR2 is SMNVEV in the germline V gene (reference sequence). The length of the CDR3 is 13 residues. V was clipped by 3 bases and J by 4 bases; unmatched bases: 2. The CDR3 nucleotides read TGTGCCAGCAGTTTGGACAGGGAATACGAGCAGTACTTC. It encodes CASSLDREYEQYF.

The chain employs TRBV6-6 and TRBJ1-4, with D perhaps matching TRBD1 (6 bases). In germline, CDR1 is MNHNY, CDR2 SVGAGI (reference sequence). CDR3 size: 15 residues. V was shortened by 0 bases and J by 5 bases, with 10 bases between the two germline ends. The CDR3 DNA follows: TGTGCCAGCAGTTACTCGAACAGGGAAAATGAAAAACTGTTTTTT. Amino acids: CASSYSNRENEKLFF.

The chain combines TRBV30 with TRBJ2-7; 8 bases line up with TRBD2. The CDR3 is 14 residues long. The germline gives CDR1 GTSNPN, CDR2 SVGIG (reference sequence). V dropped 0 bases and J dropped 6; count of bases not matched to a gene: 7. DNA for the CDR3: TGTGCCTGGAGTGTGGGAGCGGGAGCTGCCGAGCAGTACTTC. Residues: CAWSVGAGAAEQYF. The full variable domain, in which reference TRBV30 and TRBJ2-7 provide the parts outside the CDR3, is SQTIHQWPATLVQPVGSPLSLECTVEGTSNPNLYWYRQAAGRGLQLLFYSVGIGQISSEVPQNLSASRPQDRQFILSSKKLLLSDSGFYLCAWSVGAGAAEQYFGPGTRLTVT.

The gene calls are TRBV7-9 and TRBJ2-7; 9 nucleotides match TRBD2. The V gene's germline CDR1 is SEHNR and CDR2 FQNEAQ (reference sequence). This CDR3 contains 15 residues. The junction had 12 bases not matched to a gene; V was cut back by 5 bases and J by 7 bases. The CDR3 nucleotides read TGTGCCAGCAGCCCGGAACTAGCGGGCGTTAAGGAGCAGTACTTC. It specifies CASSPELAGVKEQYF.

The chain is built from TRBV25-1 and TRBJ1-2; a possible D gene is TRBD1 (6 bases). CDR1 and CDR2 from the germline V gene are MGHDK and SYGVNS. Trimming took 2 bases from V and 2 from J, leaving 6 bases between them. CDR3 length: 13 amino acids. CDR3 nucleotides: TGTGCCAGCAGTGAACAGGGGAACTATGGCTACACCTTC. Its protein is CASSEQGNYGYTF.